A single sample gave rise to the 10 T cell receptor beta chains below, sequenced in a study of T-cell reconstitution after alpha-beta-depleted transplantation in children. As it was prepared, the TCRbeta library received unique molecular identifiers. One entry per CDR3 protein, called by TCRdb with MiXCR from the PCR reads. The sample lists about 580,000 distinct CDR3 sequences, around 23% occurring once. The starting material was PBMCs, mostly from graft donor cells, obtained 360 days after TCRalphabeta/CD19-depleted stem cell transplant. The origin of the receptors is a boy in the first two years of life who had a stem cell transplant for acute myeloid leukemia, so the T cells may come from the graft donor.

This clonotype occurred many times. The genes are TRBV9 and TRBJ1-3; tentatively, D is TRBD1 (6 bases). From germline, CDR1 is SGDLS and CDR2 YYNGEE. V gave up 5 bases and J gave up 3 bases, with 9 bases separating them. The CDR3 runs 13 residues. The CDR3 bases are TGTGCCAGCAGTGGGGACATTGGAAACACCATATATTTT. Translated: CASSGDIGNTIYF.

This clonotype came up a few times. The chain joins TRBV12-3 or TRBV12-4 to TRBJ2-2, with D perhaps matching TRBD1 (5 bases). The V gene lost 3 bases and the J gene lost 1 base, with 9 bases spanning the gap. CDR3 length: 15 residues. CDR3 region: CASSFTDRNTGELFF. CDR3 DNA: TGTGCCAGCAGTTTTACAGACAGGAACACCGGGGAGCTGTTTTTT.

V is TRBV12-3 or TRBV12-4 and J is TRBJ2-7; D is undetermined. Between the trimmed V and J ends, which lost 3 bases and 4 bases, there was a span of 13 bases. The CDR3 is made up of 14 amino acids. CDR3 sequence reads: CASSLGQESYEQYF. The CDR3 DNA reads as TGTGCCAGCAGTTTGGGTCAGGAGAGTTACGAGCAGTACTTC.

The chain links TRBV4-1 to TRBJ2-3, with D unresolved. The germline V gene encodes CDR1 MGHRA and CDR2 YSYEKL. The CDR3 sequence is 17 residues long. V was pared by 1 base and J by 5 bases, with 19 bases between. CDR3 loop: CASSQVSYKVDRDTQYF. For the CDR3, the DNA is TGCGCCAGCAGCCAAGTTTCCTACAAGGTGGACCGAGATACGCAGTATTTT.

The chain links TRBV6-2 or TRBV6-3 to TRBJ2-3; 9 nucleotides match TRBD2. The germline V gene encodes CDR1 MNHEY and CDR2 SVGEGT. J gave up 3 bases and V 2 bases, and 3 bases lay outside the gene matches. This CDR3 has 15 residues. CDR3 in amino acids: CASSYVGLATDTQYF. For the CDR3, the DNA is TGTGCCAGCAGTTACGTAGGACTAGCGACAGATACGCAGTATTTT.

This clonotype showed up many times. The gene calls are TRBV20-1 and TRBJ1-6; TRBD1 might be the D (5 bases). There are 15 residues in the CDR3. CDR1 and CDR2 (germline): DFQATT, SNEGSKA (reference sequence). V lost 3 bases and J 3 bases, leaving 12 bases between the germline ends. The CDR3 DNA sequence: TGCAGTGCTAGGGGAGGGGAGGGCTATAATTCACCCCTCCACTTT. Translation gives CSARGGEGYNSPLHF.

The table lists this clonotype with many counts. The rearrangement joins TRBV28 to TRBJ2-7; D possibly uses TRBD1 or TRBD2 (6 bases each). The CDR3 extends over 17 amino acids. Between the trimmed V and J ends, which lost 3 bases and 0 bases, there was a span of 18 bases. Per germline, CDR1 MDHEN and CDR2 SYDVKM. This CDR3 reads CASSFSRGGLLSYEQYV. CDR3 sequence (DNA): TGTGCCAGCAGTTTCAGCAGGGGAGGTCTCCTCTCCTACGAGCAGTACGTC.

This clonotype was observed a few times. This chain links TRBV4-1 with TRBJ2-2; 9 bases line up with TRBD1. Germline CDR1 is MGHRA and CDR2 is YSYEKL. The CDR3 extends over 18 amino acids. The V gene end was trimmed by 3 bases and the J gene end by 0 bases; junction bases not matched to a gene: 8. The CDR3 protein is CASSQGTGFEANTGELFF. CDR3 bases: TGCGCCAGCAGCCAGGGGACAGGGTTTGAGGCGAACACCGGGGAGCTGTTTTTT.

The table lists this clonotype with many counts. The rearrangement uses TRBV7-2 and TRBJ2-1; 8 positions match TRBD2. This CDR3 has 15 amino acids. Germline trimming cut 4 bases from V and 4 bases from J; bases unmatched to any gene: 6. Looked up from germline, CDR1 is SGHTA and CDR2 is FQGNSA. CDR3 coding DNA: TGTGCCAGCAGCTCAAGCGGGGGAGGGTACAATGAGCAGTTCTTC. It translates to CASSSSGGGYNEQFF.

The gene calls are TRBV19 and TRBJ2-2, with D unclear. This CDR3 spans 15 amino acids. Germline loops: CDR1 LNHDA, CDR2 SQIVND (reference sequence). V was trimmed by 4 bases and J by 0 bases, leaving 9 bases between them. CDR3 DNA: TGTGCCAGTAGTACCTACACTCCGAACACCGGGGAGCTGTTTTTT. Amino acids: CASSTYTPNTGELFF.